A single sample gave rise to the 5 T cell receptor beta chains below, sequenced in a study of blood T cell repertoires in COVID-19. Sequencing was performed with immunoSEQ multiplex PCR; in TCRdb, only in-frame clones are kept and a portion is missing. The table shows about 230,000 clones, with approximately 84% occurring only once. The sequenced material came from peripheral blood. These receptors were taken from a man between 50 and 59 years old with active or convalescent COVID-19.

This clone was seen more than once but under ten times. The rearrangement links TRBV4-3 to TRBJ2-1; 7 bases are a match to TRBD2. Germline assignment: CDR1 LGHNA and CDR2 YSLEER. V shed 0 bases and J 5 bases; nucleotides not matched to a gene: 4. The CDR3 runs 15 residues. The CDR3 reads CASSQDWGGDNEQFF. In DNA form, the CDR3 reads TGCGCCAGCAGCCAAGATTGGGGGGGTGACAATGAGCAGTTCTTC.

The chain is built from TRBV2 and TRBJ2-2, with 8 bases identical to TRBD1. Germline V gene sequence: CDR1 SNHLY, CDR2 FYNNEI. The CDR3 extends over 15 amino acids. J gave up 0 bases and V 9 bases, and 6 bases lay outside the gene matches. The CDR3 coding sequence is TGTGCCAGGGCCGGGACAGGCGCGAACACCGGGGAGCTGTTTTTT. Its protein is CARAGTGANTGELFF.

DNA of the CDR3: TGTGCCAGCAGCGCCGGGACTAGCGGGGGGGCTGGTGAGCAGTTCTTC. This encodes CASSAGTSGGAGEQFF. This rearrangement joins TRBV9 to TRBJ2-1; 16 bases line up with TRBD2. This CDR3 contains 16 residues. Trimming removed 3 bases from V and 9 bases from J; junction bases left unmatched: 6. CDR1 SGDLS and CDR2 YYNGEE come from the germline V gene.

V gene TRBV6-2 or TRBV6-3 combines with J gene TRBJ2-7; 9 bases fit TRBD1. This CDR3 has 13 residues. After removal of 6 bases from V and 7 bases from J, the junction contained 7 bases not matched to a gene. Per the germline V gene, CDR1 is MNHEY and CDR2 is SVGEGT. CDR3 amino acids: CASSRQGVVEQYF. CDR3 sequence (DNA): TGTGCCAGCAGCAGACAGGGGGTAGTTGAGCAGTACTTC.

CDR3 protein: CASSRTGLNSPLHF. The DNA for the CDR3 is TGTGCCAGCAGCCGGACAGGCTTAAATTCACCCCTCCACTTT. The chain combines TRBV6-5 with TRBJ1-6; 7 bases map to TRBD1. Germline V CDR1 and CDR2: MNHEY, SVGAGI. J lost 7 bases, V lost 6 bases, and 6 bases had no gene match. The length of the CDR3 is 14 residues.